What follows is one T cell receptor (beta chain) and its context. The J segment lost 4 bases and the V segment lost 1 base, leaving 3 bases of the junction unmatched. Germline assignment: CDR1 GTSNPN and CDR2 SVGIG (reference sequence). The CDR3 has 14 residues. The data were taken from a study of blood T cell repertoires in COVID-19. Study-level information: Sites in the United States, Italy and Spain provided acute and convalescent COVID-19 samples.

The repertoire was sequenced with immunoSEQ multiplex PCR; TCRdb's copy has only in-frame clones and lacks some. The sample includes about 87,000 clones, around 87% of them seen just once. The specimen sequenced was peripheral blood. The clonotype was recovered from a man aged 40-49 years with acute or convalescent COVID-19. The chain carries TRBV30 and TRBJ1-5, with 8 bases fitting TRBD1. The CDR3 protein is CAWSERQGNQPQHF. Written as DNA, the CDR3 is TGTGCCTGGAGTGAAAGACAGGGGAATCAGCCCCAGCATTTT.